This T cell receptor beta chain was documented in a study of blood T cells in healthy people across ages. The overall study: With template switching, about one barcoded beta molecule was captured per two T cells.

The authors ran a second PCR of 7 to 11 cycles using a sample-barcoded 5' primer and a J-beta primer mix. Every single cDNA molecule received a tag from a template-switch adaptor with 12 random nucleotides. TCRdb independently ran MiXCR on the 5' RACE reads; one entry per CDR3 protein. The sample contains 700,000 to 900,000 distinct CDR3 sequences, about 55% of which appear only once. On this clonotype itself: Its antigen is unknown.

Findings and limits, study-wide: It was the long-lived donors that had more naive CD4+ cells and higher diversity than aged donors.

Germline-derived CDR1 and CDR2 are MGHRA and YSYEKL. CDR3 size: 15 residues. V lost 3 bases, J lost 8 bases, and 12 bases stayed unmatched. The receptor was derived from a man at least 80 years old in good health. This chain links TRBV4-1 with TRBJ2-5; 7 bases agree with TRBD1. Sequencing was performed on blood. CDR3 residues: CASSHTGQAFYTQYF. CDR3 nucleotides: TGCGCCAGCAGCCATACAGGACAGGCTTTTTATACCCAGTACTTC.